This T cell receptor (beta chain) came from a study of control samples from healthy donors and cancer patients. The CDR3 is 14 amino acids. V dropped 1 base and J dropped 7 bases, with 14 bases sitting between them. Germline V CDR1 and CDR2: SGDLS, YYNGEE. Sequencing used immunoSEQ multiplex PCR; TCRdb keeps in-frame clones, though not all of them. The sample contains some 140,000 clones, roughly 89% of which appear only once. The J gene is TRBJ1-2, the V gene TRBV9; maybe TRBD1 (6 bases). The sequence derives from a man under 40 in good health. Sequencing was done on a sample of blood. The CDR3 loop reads CASSVTGSLAGYTF. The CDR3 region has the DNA TGTGCCAGCAGCGTAACAGGGTCTTTGGCTGGCTACACCTTC.